This T cell receptor (beta chain) was sequenced during a study of T cell responses to AZD1222 COVID-19 vaccine. Whole-study findings and limits: Reportedly, close to half of spike-specific TCRs are directed against unmutated variant regions.

The germline V gene has CDR1 SEHNR and CDR2 FQNEAQ (reference sequence). This CDR3 comprises 15 residues. J was trimmed by 9 bases and V by 5 bases; bases with no gene match: 7. A remark on this clone: Its cognate antigen is unknown.

Using immunoSEQ multiplex PCR, the repertoire was profiled, and TCRdb retains in-frame clones only, with some absent. The sample has roughly 160,000 clones; around 87% are singletons. This TCR came from an adult who received the AZD1222 COVID-19 vaccine. The chain carries TRBV7-9 and TRBJ2-1; 13 bases match TRBD2. The sample consisted of peripheral blood, taken 28 days after the second AZD1222 dose. The CDR3 sequence is CASSATSGGRIEQFF. CDR3 sequence (DNA): TGTGCCAGCAGCGCGACTAGCGGGGGGAGAATTGAGCAGTTCTTC.